This is a list of T cell receptor beta chains from one sample in a study of shared clonotypes between healthy human individuals. The data were produced by immunoSEQ multiplex PCR, yet TCRdb's version contains in-frame clones alone and is incomplete. The table includes some 2,000,000 clones, almost 96% detected once. Sequenced sample: naive CD4+ T cells sorted from blood. Every receptor here comes from a man aged 18 to 29 in good health. Each CDR3 is given with its conserved first and last residue. Fields, in order: clone size, J gene, CDR3 length, V gene, D gene, CDR3 DNA, CDR3 protein. D genes are given only for firm matches. Clone sizes are given selectively: once, few, many, or a class where the clone is expanded.

>NA|TRBJ1-6|14|TRBV11-2|NA
TGTGCCAGCAGCTTAGACAGGCAGGGCTCACCCCTCCACTTT
CASSLDRQGSPLHF
>NA|TRBJ1-4|14|TRBV11-2|TRBD1
TGTGCCAGCAGCACCGGACAGGGAGGCCAAAAACTGTTTTTT
CASSTGQGGQKLFF
>NA|TRBJ2-7|15|TRBV6-5|TRBD2
TGTGCCAGCAGTTACCGGACTAGCGGGACTTACGAGCAGTACTTC
CASSYRTSGTYEQYF
>NA|TRBJ1-5|15|TRBV2|TRBD1
TGTGCCAGCAGAGGGGGACAGGGTGGCAATCAGCCCCAGCATTTT
CASRGGQGGNQPQHF
>few|TRBJ1-3|14|TRBV2|NA
TGTGCCAGCAGTGTGTGGGGACCTGGAAACACCATATATTTT
CASSVWGPGNTIYF
>NA|TRBJ2-3|12|TRBV5-1|NA
TGCGCCAGCAGTACAGGCACAGATACGCAGTATTTT
CASSTGTDTQYF
>NA|TRBJ2-1|14|TRBV6-5|NA
TGTGCCAGCAGTTTCCGGGACGCCCACAATGAGCAGTTCTTC
CASSFRDAHNEQFF
>NA|TRBJ1-2|13|TRBV29-1|NA
TGCAGCGCCCTTCCCGGGGGAGGCTATGGCTACACCTTC
CSALPGGGYGYTF
>once|TRBJ1-1|15|TRBV6-1|TRBD1
TGTGCCAGCAGTGGGACAGGGGGCTTCAACACTGAAGCTTTCTTT
CASSGTGGFNTEAFF
>NA|TRBJ2-7|18|TRBV7-2|NA
TGTGCCAGCAGCCACTCAGGGGGGTACTATGATCCTCTACCCGAGCAGTACTTC
CASSHSGGYYDPLPEQYF
>once|TRBJ2-2|14|TRBV5-1|NA
TGCGCCAGCAGCTTGGAAGGCCAGACCGGGGAGCTGTTTTTT
CASSLEGQTGELFF
>few|TRBJ2-5|11|TRBV30|NA
TGTGCCTGGAGTGTAGAAGAGACCCAGTACTTC
CAWSVEETQYF
>NA|TRBJ2-7|13|TRBV6-1|NA
TGTGCCAGCAGTCGGGATTATCTGTACGAGCAGTACTTC
CASSRDYLYEQYF
>NA|TRBJ2-7|14|TRBV11-2|NA
TGTGCCAGCAGCCCGCGACCTCAGACCTACGAGCAGTACTTC
CASSPRPQTYEQYF
>NA|TRBJ1-4|15|TRBV6-1|NA
TGTGCCAGCAGTGAAGCGTGGCTGGGTGTTGAAAAACTGTTTTTT
CASSEAWLGVEKLFF
>NA|TRBJ1-5|15|TRBV9|TRBD1
TGTGCCAGCAGCCCAGGACAGGACCCCAATCAGCCCCAGCATTTT
CASSPGQDPNQPQHF
>once|TRBJ1-2|16|TRBV18|NA
TGTGCCAGCTCACCCACCGGTGGGGGGCGAGACTATGGCTACACCTTC
CASSPTGGGRDYGYTF
>NA|TRBJ1-4|14|TRBV13|NA
TGTGCCAGCAGCTTAGGGGGGCTTAATGAAAAACTGTTTTTT
CASSLGGLNEKLFF
>NA|TRBJ2-7|14|TRBV6-5|TRBD1
TGTGCCAGCAGTTACAGGGCAGGGGGCTACGAGCAGTACTTC
CASSYRAGGYEQYF
>NA|TRBJ2-1|14|TRBV11-3|TRBD2
TGTGCCAGCAGCCCGGGACTAGCGGGGAATGAGCAGTTCTTC
CASSPGLAGNEQFF
>NA|TRBJ1-2|18|TRBV30|NA
TGTGCCTGGAGTGGGACGCCCTCTCCCAGGGAAACTAACTATGGCTACACCTTC
CAWSGTPSPRETNYGYTF
>NA|TRBJ2-1|16|TRBV6-4|TRBD1
TGTGCCAGCAGTGCACTCGGGACAGGGGTATCAAGTGAGCAGTTCTTC
CASSALGTGVSSEQFF
>NA|TRBJ1-2|14|TRBV5-4|NA
TGTGCCAGCAGCTTGACAGGAAGAAAAGGAGGCTACACCTTC
CASSLTGRKGGYTF